Listed below are T cell receptor beta chains from one sample, sequenced in a study of blood T cell repertoires in COVID-19. Method: immunoSEQ multiplex PCR; TCRdb's copy keeps in-frame clones and lacks some. This table has approximately 180,000 clones, under 85% appearing once. What was sequenced was peripheral blood. These receptors all come from a woman of 80 years or more with acute or convalescent COVID-19. Both conserved end residues are part of each CDR3. Fields, in order: V gene, clone size, D gene, J gene, CDR3 DNA, CDR3 protein. The D gene is left open where the match is weak. The size field is filled for only some rows; it gives once, few, many or a size class.

v_call: TRBV19; clone_size: NA; d_call: NA; j_call: TRBJ1-3; cdr3_nt: TGTGCCAGTAGTATCAAGGGGTTGTCGTCTGGAAACACCATATATTTT; cdr3_aa: CASSIKGLSSGNTIYF
v_call: TRBV10-3; clone_size: few; d_call: NA; j_call: TRBJ2-5; cdr3_nt: TGTGCCATCAGTGAGTCTGGGGGCTCGCAAGAGACCCAGTACTTC; cdr3_aa: CAISESGGSQETQYF
v_call: TRBV7-2; clone_size: NA; d_call: TRBD1; j_call: TRBJ1-6; cdr3_nt: TGTGCCAGCAGCTTAGGACAGGGGGTATCACCCCTCCACTTT; cdr3_aa: CASSLGQGVSPLHF
v_call: TRBV25-1; clone_size: NA; d_call: NA; j_call: TRBJ1-6; cdr3_nt: TGTGCCAGCAGTGAATACCTAGGTCGCTATAATTCACCCCTCCACTTT; cdr3_aa: CASSEYLGRYNSPLHF
v_call: TRBV5-1; clone_size: NA; d_call: NA; j_call: TRBJ2-7; cdr3_nt: TGCGCCAGCAGCTTAGCACAGGGCCCCTACGAGCAGTACTTC; cdr3_aa: CASSLAQGPYEQYF
v_call: TRBV19; clone_size: NA; d_call: NA; j_call: TRBJ1-1; cdr3_nt: TGTGCCAGTAGTCACCGGACAGTCCGGGCGAACACTGAAGCTTTCTTT; cdr3_aa: CASSHRTVRANTEAFF
v_call: TRBV18; clone_size: NA; d_call: TRBD2; j_call: TRBJ2-3; cdr3_nt: TGTGCCAGCTCACCAACTAGCGGGGCTAGCACAGATACGCAGTATTTT; cdr3_aa: CASSPTSGASTDTQYF
v_call: TRBV7-2; clone_size: NA; d_call: NA; j_call: TRBJ2-4; cdr3_nt: TGTGCCAGCAGCCCCGGTCCTGTGGCCAAAAACATTCAGTACTTC; cdr3_aa: CASSPGPVAKNIQYF
v_call: TRBV7-2; clone_size: NA; d_call: NA; j_call: TRBJ2-5; cdr3_nt: TGTGCCAGCCTGATACGGGAGACCCAGTACTTC; cdr3_aa: CASLIRETQYF
v_call: TRBV3-1/TRBV3-2; clone_size: NA; d_call: TRBD2; j_call: TRBJ2-7; cdr3_nt: TGTGCCAGCAGCCAAGCTCTAGCGGGGGGCCCACGCTCCTACGAGCAGTACTTC; cdr3_aa: CASSQALAGGPRSYEQYF
v_call: TRBV11-2; clone_size: NA; d_call: NA; j_call: TRBJ2-3; cdr3_nt: TGTGCCAGCAGCTTAACAGGACAACTCACAGATACGCAGTATTTT; cdr3_aa: CASSLTGQLTDTQYF
v_call: TRBV6-5; clone_size: NA; d_call: TRBD1; j_call: TRBJ1-2; cdr3_nt: TGTGCCGGGACGACAGGGGGCGACTATGGCTACACCTTC; cdr3_aa: CAGTTGGDYGYTF
v_call: TRBV11-2; clone_size: NA; d_call: TRBD2; j_call: TRBJ2-1; cdr3_nt: TGTGCCAGCAGCTTTTCTAGCGGGTCCTCCTACAATGAGCAGTTCTTC; cdr3_aa: CASSFSSGSSYNEQFF
v_call: TRBV27; clone_size: few; d_call: NA; j_call: TRBJ2-7; cdr3_nt: TGTGCCAGCAGGATACAGGAAGGTGGAGTCTACGAGCAGTACTTC; cdr3_aa: CASRIQEGGVYEQYF
v_call: TRBV5-5; clone_size: NA; d_call: NA; j_call: TRBJ2-1; cdr3_nt: TGTGCCAGCAGCTTGGTTCAGGGAATTGGATACAATGAGCAGTTCTTC; cdr3_aa: CASSLVQGIGYNEQFF